The sequence of this T cell receptor beta chain was determined in a study of a mutant IDH1 vaccine in newly diagnosed glioma (dated by TCRdb to the early 2020s). About the full investigation: Patients received eight vaccinations in weeks 1, 3, 5, 7, 11, 15, 19 and 23, corresponding to visits V03 through V10. Longitudinal TCRB deep sequencing was done for some 26 treated patients, wherever samples were available for exploratory analyses. Prior to enrollment, standard therapy consisting of radiotherapy alone, temozolomide alone, or radiochemotherapy with temozolomide had been administered to patients, with the combination being received by most patients. Vaccination started 4-6 weeks after radiotherapy alone, or was given together with temozolomide cycles in the groups whose treatment included chemotherapy. Of the 30 or so patients who were treated, around 62% were male and roughly 38% were female, and the mean age was around 40 years. Six visits were used for peripheral blood collection: V03 (baseline), V05, V07, V10, V12 and V13. General study outcomes and caveats: Immune responses induced by the vaccine were seen in 93.3% of patients across multiple MHC alleles. No apparent relationship was observed between pseudoprogression and alterations in the top peripheral T cell clonotypes detected by TCRB sequencing. Selection of PBMC samples for TCRB deep sequencing was based on availability. According to the authors, sample limitations meant that analyses of patient blood samples could not be reproduced.

As concerns this clone: The antigen it recognizes is unknown. Base qualities are missing; no much larger clone stands one base away.

From cysteine to phenylalanine, the CDR3 is 14 amino acids long. Only the CDR3 DNA stays, 42 bases, in frame from base 1. The intended sense of this specimen's time point label: week 23, last vaccination. Each vaccine dose was 300 ug of a 20-mer mutant IDH1 peptide in Montanide, given subcutaneously with topical imiquimod. The donors had newly diagnosed IDH1-mutant astrocytomas of WHO grade 3 or 4 that showed loss of nuclear ATRX. The samples were drawn from NOA16, a multicentre, single-arm, open-label phase I trial in Germany that tested a mutant IDH1 peptide vaccine in humans for the first time. Genomic DNA for TCRB sequencing was extracted from EDTA blood using the DNeasy Blood and Tissue Kit. The method behind the library was the immunoSEQ multiplex PCR assay. Rearranged TCR beta chain sequences were amplified using the hsTCRB Kit according to the manufacturer's protocol. Sequencing of TCRB libraries was carried out on an Illumina MiSeq. The original pipeline was this. Demultiplexing, trimming and gene mapping were performed with the kit vendor's proprietary platform. In TCRdb, the immuneACCESS table is reduced to in-frame sequences with V and J assigned. These tables do not hold every clone; where another copy was compared, an unresolved V gene accounts for under half, and the others remain unexplained. That table gives V, J and clone size, and the DNA gave D and trimming. A total of tens of thousands of clones appear in this sample, roughly 78% of them only once. About 12% of the sample goes to the ten largest clones.

The specimen was PBMCs, collected from a glioma patient whose treatment included an IDH1 peptide vaccine. This clonotype originated in a man younger than 40 with glioma. The V and J genes are TRBV7-5 and TRBJ2-4; the table names TRBD2, a call not compared with the DNA. TRBV7-5 is termed a pseudogene. The DNA reads TGTGTCAGAAGCAGACGACTAGCCAAAAACATTCAGTACTTC. This codes for CVRSRRLAKNIQYF.